Presented here are 5 T cell receptor beta chains from one specimen sequenced in a study of shared clonotypes between healthy human individuals. Measured with immunoSEQ multiplex PCR; TCRdb has only the in-frame clones, and not every one. This sample yields a few million clones, of which just over 90% are seen a single time; more than 0.12% belongs to the top ten. The sequenced sample was naive CD4+ T cells sorted from blood. Subset meaning: CD45RA+ positively selected. These receptors all come from a man aged 18 to 29 in good health.

V gene TRBV30 combines with J gene TRBJ1-2; the D gene is possibly TRBD1 (6 bases). Germline V gene data show CDR1 as GTSNPN and CDR2 as SVGIG (reference sequence). Trimming stripped 0 bases from V and 8 bases from J, with 13 bases between. The CDR3 runs to 13 residues. The CDR3 loop reads CAWSVGGASGYTF. For the CDR3, the DNA is TGTGCCTGGAGTGTAGGGGGGGCCAGCGGCTACACCTTC. Full variable domain (rest looked up from reference TRBV30 and TRBJ1-2): SQTIHQWPATLVQPVGSPLSLECTVEGTSNPNLYWYRQAAGRGLQLLFYSVGIGQISSEVPQNLSASRPQDRQFILSSKKLLLSDSGFYLCAWSVGGASGYTFGSGTRLTVV.

J is TRBJ2-7 and V is TRBV28; TRBD2 might be the D (5 bases). The CDR3 is 20 residues long. V was shortened by 3 bases and J by 0 bases, with 27 bases between the two germline ends. CDR1 is MDHEN, CDR2 SYDVKM, per germline. In DNA form, the CDR3 reads TGTGCCAGCAGTTTTCCCCAAGACTCAAATCCGGGATCCCTCTCCTACGAGCAGTACTTC. This codes for CASSFPQDSNPGSLSYEQYF.

In DNA form, the CDR3 reads TGCGCCAGCAGCTCCCCGGACAGGGACGTGACAGATACGCAGTATTTT. This sequence encodes CASSSPDRDVTDTQYF. The chain couples TRBV5-1 to TRBJ2-3, with 8 bases that match TRBD1. V lost 3 bases, J lost 3 bases, and 9 bases stayed unmatched. Germline CDR1 is SGHRS and CDR2 is YFSETQ. This CDR3 contains 16 residues. Variable domain in full (rest from reference TRBV5-1 and TRBJ2-3): KAGVTQTPRYLIKTRGQQVTLSCSPISGHRSVSWYQQTPGQGLQFLFEYFSETQRNKGNFPGRFSGRQFSNSRSEMNVSTLELGDSALYLCASSSPDRDVTDTQYFGPGTRLTVL.

The genes are TRBV10-3 and TRBJ2-3; 10 bases match TRBD1. There are 15 residues in the CDR3. CDR1 is ENHRY, CDR2 SYGVKD, per germline. The J segment lost 2 bases and the V segment lost 4 bases, leaving 3 bases of the junction unmatched. The CDR3 DNA follows: TGTGCCATCAGTGGGGGGACAGGGGTCACAGATACGCAGTATTTT. Amino acids: CAISGGTGVTDTQYF.

The table lists this clone with a count of one. The chain joins TRBV19 to TRBJ1-5; 7 bases are shared with TRBD1. CDR1 and CDR2 from the germline V gene are LNHDA and SQIVND (reference sequence). V lost 6 bases, J lost 3 bases, and 14 bases stayed unmatched. The CDR3 covers 17 residues. The CDR3 protein is CASRKRGGTEANQPQHF. DNA of the CDR3: TGTGCCAGTAGAAAAAGGGGGGGGACAGAAGCCAATCAGCCCCAGCATTTT.